This T cell receptor beta chain was sequenced for a study of cytomegalovirus exposure and HLA in healthy donors. Study-level findings and limits: According to the study, roughly 160 TCR beta chains were cytomegalovirus-associated. Rarity held for most TCR sequences, but there were some public TCRs that occurred in many donors. Cytomegalovirus status, reportedly, was diagnosed with high specificity and sensitivity by the classifier.

This clone was counted ten times or more. Its antigen is not known. Using immunoSEQ multiplex PCR, the repertoire was profiled, and TCRdb retains in-frame clones only, with some absent. Altogether around 120,000 clones are present, about 83% being singletons, with the ten largest covering roughly 5.3%. The germline V gene encodes CDR1 LNHDA and CDR2 SQIVND (reference sequence). V lost 7 bases and J lost 4; bases outside the gene matches: 10. CDR3 size: 15 residues. The sequence was collected from a young man in good health and CMV-seronegative. Sequencing was carried out using PBMCs. This chain links TRBV19 with TRBJ1-2, with 9 bases fitting TRBD1. The CDR3 is CASTPGQGSGYGYTF. DNA for the CDR3: TGTGCCAGTACGCCGGGACAGGGTAGTGGCTATGGCTACACCTTC.